The present T cell receptor (beta chain) was sequenced within a study of post-analysis software for immune sequencing data. About the research overall: Disease courses included relapsing-remitting, secondary progressive and progressive-relapsing multiple sclerosis. Study conclusions and caveats: Patients showed TRBV5-6, TRBV5-1 and TRBV20-1 among 4 or 5 TRBV segments more frequent than in controls. Significantly lower normalized Chao1 diversity was found in patients with multiple sclerosis relative to controls. The authors found that F measure strongly co-clustered same-batch samples.

Presence of unique molecular identifiers characterized the TCR beta cDNA libraries. T cells numbering about 0.9 to 11 million yielded cDNA molecules that totaled about 500,000. TCRdb re-called the PCR reads through MiXCR, storing one row per CDR3 protein. The sample holds about 500,000 distinct CDR3 sequences; roughly 45% are singletons and the top ten take 9% to 13%. Details on this clonotype: What it binds is unknown.

The CDR3 has 16 amino acids. J gave up 1 base and V 1 base, and 4 bases lay outside the gene matches. The germline CDR1 and CDR2 sequences are LGHNA and YSLEER. The source of this sequence is a girl aged 10-17 years with multiple sclerosis. J is TRBJ2-5 and V is TRBV4-3, with 9 bases identical to TRBD2. The specimen sequenced was blood. CDR3 in amino acids: CASSQGETSGQETQYF. The CDR3 bases are TGCGCCAGCAGCCAAGGCGAGACTAGCGGCCAAGAGACCCAGTACTTC.